This record covers a single TCR beta chain. The assay was immunoSEQ multiplex PCR, and TCRdb's table has in-frame clones only and misses some. The table includes 70,000 to 75,000 clones, roughly four fifths detected once. The sample originates from a study of blood T cell repertoires in COVID-19. Background on the study: Acute and convalescent COVID-19 specimens originated in the United States, Italy and Spain. T cells, B-cell-depleted T cells, or PBMCs provided the cDNA or gDNA that served as material.

The CDR3 has 14 residues. In germline, CDR1 is SNHLY, CDR2 FYNNEI. The ends were cut back, 7 bases at V and 2 bases at J, with 14 bases in the middle. Sequencing was carried out using peripheral blood. The sequence was collected from a woman between 55 and 75 years old with acute or convalescent COVID-19. The chain couples TRBV2 to TRBJ1-2, with D possibly matching TRBD1 (6 bases). The CDR3 spells CASTSGVINYGYTF. Here the CDR3 DNA reads TGTGCCAGCACCTCAGGGGTGATCAACTATGGCTACACCTTC.